A single sample is the source of the 27 T cell receptor beta chains below, sequenced in a study of T cells in Graves' hyperthyroidism and ophthalmopathy. It was RNA transcripts that yielded the amplified TCR beta CDR3 regions. HTBI primers were the set used in a first-round RT-PCR of the TCR CDR3. TCRdb called the multiplex PCR reads again in MiXCR, with one record for every CDR3 protein. The sample shows approximately 270,000 distinct CDR3 sequences, roughly 15% of them seen only once. Input material: blood. Receptors originate from a woman in her thirties or forties with Graves' hyperthyroidism that later progressed to Graves' ophthalmopathy.

This clonotype was recorded at least ten times. The rearrangement uses TRBV3-1 and TRBJ2-1; D is unresolved. V was clipped by 1 base and J by 0 bases, with 7 bases between them. Germline V CDR1 and CDR2: LGHDT, YNNKEL (reference sequence). The CDR3 sequence is 15 residues long. The CDR3 sequence is CASSQARNSYNEQFF. CDR3 in DNA: TGTGCCAGCAGCCAAGCCCGGAACTCCTACAATGAGCAGTTCTTC.

The sample holds many counts of this clonotype. The rearrangement uses TRBV28 and TRBJ1-4, with TRBD1 matching 9 bases. The CDR3 spans 12 residues. With 8 bases clipped from V and 7 bases from J, the junction kept 2 bases outside the gene matches. Looked up from germline, CDR1 is MDHEN and CDR2 is SYDVKM. CDR3 protein: CASQTGGEKLFF. CDR3 nucleotides: TGTGCCAGCCAGACAGGGGGTGAAAAACTGTTTTTT.

The sample holds a few counts of this clonotype. The chain joins TRBV20-1 to TRBJ2-7; the match to TRBD1 covers 8 bases. With 2 bases clipped from V and 3 bases from J, the junction kept 6 bases outside the gene matches. The CDR3 runs 14 residues. Germline values: CDR1 DFQATT, CDR2 SNEGSKA (reference sequence). CDR3 in DNA: TGCAGTGCTAGAAGGACAGGGCTCGGCTACGAGCAGTACTTC. It specifies CSARRTGLGYEQYF.

The genes are TRBV6-1 and TRBJ1-2; 12 bases agree with TRBD1. This CDR3 has 15 amino acids. From germline, CDR1 is MNHNS and CDR2 SASEGT. Trimming at V came to 2 bases and at J to 7 bases, leaving 5 bases not matched to a gene. CDR3 in DNA: TGTGCCAGCAGTGAATGGGACAGGGGGCAGGGTGGCTACACCTTC. Protein sequence: CASSEWDRGQGGYTF.

This clonotype was seen ten or more times. The V gene is TRBV30, the J gene TRBJ1-1; D gene uncertain. This CDR3 is built from 12 residues. From germline, CDR1 is GTSNPN and CDR2 SVGIG (reference sequence). The V end lost 2 bases, the J end lost 0 bases, and 4 bases lay between the germline ends. The CDR3 nucleotides read TGTGCCTGGAGTTGGATGAACACTGAAGCTTTCTTT. This gives the protein CAWSWMNTEAFF.

This chain links TRBV7-9 with TRBJ2-7, with D unclear. Between the trimmed V and J ends, which lost 0 bases and 6 bases, there was a span of 6 bases. The CDR3 covers 12 residues. Germline CDR1 and CDR2: SEHNR and FQNEAQ (reference sequence). DNA of the CDR3: TGTGCCAGCAGCTTAGCGGGCAGCGAGCAGTACTTC. Translating gives CASSLAGSEQYF.

In this sample, this clonotype turned up many times. This chain joins TRBV10-2 and TRBJ2-1, with D maybe TRBD2 (6 bases). Trimming cost V 4 bases and J 3 bases, with 13 bases left between them. The V gene's germline CDR1 is WSHSY and CDR2 SAAADI. The CDR3 runs to 15 residues. CDR3 DNA: TGCGCCAGCAGTGTCGACGTCGGGAGCTACAATGAGCAGTTCTTC. This codes for CASSVDVGSYNEQFF.

The table lists this clonotype with many counts. The chain links TRBV11-2 to TRBJ1-1, with D perhaps matching TRBD1 (6 bases). V gave up 5 bases and J gave up 4 bases, with 14 bases separating them. There are 14 residues in the CDR3. Germline-derived CDR1 and CDR2 are SGHAT and FQNNGV. The CDR3 DNA reads TGTGCCAGCAGCCAACAGGGAGGTAGCACTGAAGCTTTCTTT. Translation gives CASSQQGGSTEAFF.

This clonotype showed up many times. The chain employs TRBV5-5 and TRBJ2-3; D is undetermined. Germline values: CDR1 SGHKS, CDR2 YYEKEE (reference sequence). The CDR3 loop spans 13 amino acids. V was trimmed by 3 bases and J by 4 bases, leaving 9 bases between them. DNA of the CDR3: TGTGCCAGCAGCTATCCCGCGGCAGATACGCAGTATTTT. Amino acid sequence: CASSYPAADTQYF.

The chain's CDR3 is CASSQVPLSGSNSEQFF. CDR3 sequence (DNA): TGTGCCAGCAGCCAAGTTCCCCTAAGCGGGAGTAACAGTGAGCAGTTCTTC. The rearrangement links TRBV11-2 to TRBJ2-1, with 8 nucleotides matching TRBD2. J gave up 9 bases and V 5 bases, and 18 bases lay outside the gene matches. The CDR3 has 17 residues. Germline V gives CDR1 SGHAT, CDR2 FQNNGV. The entire variable domain, with the rest obtained from reference TRBV11-2 and TRBJ2-1, is as follows: EAGVAQSPRYKIIEKRQSVAFWCNPISGHATLYWYQQILGQGPKLLIQFQNNGVVDDSQLPKDRFSAERLKGVDSTLKIQPAKLEDSAVYLCASSQVPLSGSNSEQFFGPGTRLTVL.

This clonotype was observed many times. V and J are TRBV10-3 and TRBJ2-2; 8 positions agree with TRBD1. CDR3 size: 14 residues. The V gene end was trimmed by 7 bases and the J gene end by 1 base; junction bases not matched to a gene: 2. CDR1 and CDR2 from the germline V gene are ENHRY and SYGVKD. The CDR3 nucleotides read TGTGCCATCACCGGGACAGGGAACACCGGGGAGCTGTTTTTT. It codes for CAITGTGNTGELFF.

This clonotype was picked up many times. The rearrangement links TRBV24-1 to TRBJ1-1, with 7 positions matching TRBD1. There are 15 residues in the CDR3. The V gene end was trimmed by 7 bases and the J gene end by 4 bases; junction bases not matched to a gene: 11. CDR1 and CDR2 (germline): KGHDR, SFDVKD. The CDR3 protein is CATSLQGLVSTEAFF. The CDR3, as DNA: TGTGCCACCAGCCTACAGGGGTTGGTGAGCACTGAAGCTTTCTTT.

This clonotype was recorded at least ten times. A read error may be the cause here, since a much bigger clone is one base away. V usage is TRBV2 and J usage is TRBJ1-3; no clear D gene. Germline CDR1 reads SNHLY; CDR2 reads FYNNEI. With 11 bases removed from V and 2 bases from J, the gap between germline ends came to 13 bases. The CDR3 is 13 amino acids. The DNA of the CDR3 is TGTGCCGGCCGACGATTTACTGGAAACACCATATATTTT. It is translated as CAGRRFTGNTIYF.

This clonotype appeared many times. The genes are TRBV28 and TRBJ2-7, with 10 bases identical to TRBD1. The CDR3 is made up of 16 amino acids. Per the germline V gene, CDR1 is MDHEN and CDR2 is SYDVKM. V dropped 6 bases and J dropped 2; count of bases not matched to a gene: 10. The CDR3 bases are TGTGCCAGCAGCCAACTGACAGGGGGCGTCACCTACGAGCAGTACTTC. Protein: CASSQLTGGVTYEQYF. The full variable domain, rest sourced from reference TRBV28 and TRBJ2-7, is DVKVTQSSRYLVKRTGEKVFLECVQDMDHENMFWYRQDPGLGLRLIYFSYDVKMKEKGDIPEGYSVSREKKERFSLILESASTNQTSMYLCASSQLTGGVTYEQYFGPGTRLTVT.

The rearrangement joins TRBV7-9 to TRBJ1-4; the D gene is possibly TRBD1 (6 bases). The germline V gene has CDR1 SEHNR and CDR2 FQNEAQ (reference sequence). The V and J ends lost 2 bases and 5 bases respectively, with 18 bases between them. The CDR3 sequence is 17 residues long. The CDR3 nucleotides read TGTGCCAGCAGCTTACCGCCGGGACACAGCTCCAATGAAAAACTGTTTTTT. Residues: CASSLPPGHSSNEKLFF.

This rearrangement joins TRBV20-1 to TRBJ1-3; no clear D. This CDR3 contains 12 residues. V dropped 6 bases and J dropped 3 bases, with 9 bases sitting between them. Germline V gene data show CDR1 as DFQATT and CDR2 as SNEGSKA (reference sequence). The CDR3 sequence: CSAWKVGNTIYF. The DNA for the CDR3 is TGCAGTGCCTGGAAAGTTGGAAACACCATATATTTT.

The sample holds many counts of this clonotype. The chain joins TRBV7-9 to TRBJ1-1; D gene uncertain. This CDR3 comprises 12 residues. CDR1 is SEHNR, CDR2 FQNEAQ, per germline (reference sequence). With 5 bases removed from V and 0 bases from J, the gap between germline ends came to 4 bases. CDR3 in amino acids: CASSRMNTEAFF. In nucleotides, the CDR3 is TGTGCCAGCAGCCGTATGAACACTGAAGCTTTCTTT.

The sample holds many counts of this clonotype. V usage is TRBV30 and J usage is TRBJ2-3, with 13 bases that match TRBD2. Per the germline V gene, CDR1 is GTSNPN and CDR2 is SVGIG (reference sequence). The J segment lost 4 bases and the V segment lost 0 bases, leaving 4 bases of the junction unmatched. This CDR3 is 16 amino acids long. DNA of the CDR3: TGTGCCTGGAGTGTACTAGCGGGAGGGCTCGCAGATACGCAGTATTTT. As protein: CAWSVLAGGLADTQYF.

The chain employs TRBV4-1 and TRBJ1-2; TRBD1 is a possible D gene (5 bases). V was shortened by 3 bases and J by 3 bases, with 11 bases between the two germline ends. This CDR3 comprises 14 residues. CDR1 is MGHRA and CDR2 is YSYEKL in the germline V gene. The CDR3 spells CASSQRQKDYGYTF. CDR3 DNA: TGCGCCAGCAGCCAGCGACAGAAGGACTATGGCTACACCTTC.

This clonotype was recorded at least ten times. The J gene is TRBJ2-7, the V gene TRBV5-5, with 10 bases that match TRBD2. V shed 3 bases, J shed 6 bases, and the junction held 9 bases outside the gene matches. Germline CDR1 SGHKS, CDR2 YYEKEE (reference sequence). CDR3 length: 15 residues. The CDR3 DNA reads as TGTGCCAGCAGCTCTACGACTAGCGGGCCTTTCGAGCAGTACTTC. Amino acids: CASSSTTSGPFEQYF.

This clonotype was counted many times. The rearrangement links TRBV20-1 to TRBJ2-7, with TRBD1 matching over 7 bases. The germline V gene encodes CDR1 DFQATT and CDR2 SNEGSKA (reference sequence). V gave up 0 bases and J gave up 4 bases; unmatched junction bases: 6. CDR3 length equals 14 residues. Written as DNA, the CDR3 is TGCAGTGCTAGAGATCTGCACAGGGGTTACGAGCAGTACTTC. This gives the protein CSARDLHRGYEQYF.

In this sample, this clonotype turned up many times. The chain has TRBV11-2 and TRBJ2-3; TRBD1 agrees at 7 bases. Germline CDR1 reads SGHAT; CDR2 reads FQNNGV. CDR3 length equals 16 residues. J lost 0 bases, V lost 5 bases, and 8 bases had no gene match. CDR3 residues: CASSIAGTASTDTQYF. In DNA, the CDR3 is TGTGCCAGCAGCATAGCAGGGACAGCTAGCACAGATACGCAGTATTTT.

This clonotype has a count of ten or more. The chain employs TRBV19 and TRBJ1-1; no clear D. CDR3 size: 14 residues. V shed 7 bases and J shed 6 bases, with 18 bases lying between them. Germline V gives CDR1 LNHDA, CDR2 SQIVND (reference sequence). The CDR3 spells CASTPTSLFSEAFF. Written as DNA, the CDR3 is TGTGCCAGTACTCCGACATCGCTCTTCTCTGAAGCTTTCTTT.

This clonotype occurred many times. This sequence joins TRBV27 and TRBJ2-1, with 10 bases that match TRBD2. V dropped 7 bases and J dropped 1; count of bases not matched to a gene: 7. Germline values: CDR1 MNHEY, CDR2 SMNVEV (reference sequence). This CDR3 has 16 amino acids. CDR3 in amino acids: CASTLSGGPSYNEQFF. CDR3 bases: TGTGCCAGCACCCTTAGCGGGGGGCCGTCCTACAATGAGCAGTTCTTC.

The V gene is TRBV6-1, the J gene TRBJ1-1; no clear D gene. V was shortened by 5 bases and J by 7 bases, with 8 bases between the two germline ends. Per the germline V gene, CDR1 is MNHNS and CDR2 is SASEGT. CDR3 size: 11 residues. The CDR3 protein is CASSPRLEAFF. CDR3 sequence (DNA): TGTGCCAGCAGTCCCAGACTTGAAGCTTTCTTT.

As concerns this clonotype: A much larger clone lies a single base off, so this may be a read error. The chain employs TRBV5-1 and TRBJ2-3; D perhaps matches TRBD1 (5 bases). CDR1 and CDR2 from the germline V gene are SGHRS and YFSETQ. The CDR3 length is 14 residues. The CDR3 reads CASSLVGVTATQYF. Written as DNA, the CDR3 is TGCGCCAGCAGCCTTGTTGGGGTGACAGCTACGCAGTATTTT.

The sample holds many counts of this clonotype. V is TRBV28 and J is TRBJ2-5; D is possibly TRBD1 or TRBD2 (5 bases each). CDR1 is MDHEN, CDR2 SYDVKM, per germline. V dropped 6 bases and J dropped 1 base, with 15 bases sitting between them. The CDR3 runs to 15 residues. The CDR3 DNA reads as TGTGCCAGCAGGGAACCCCGGGACCTCCAAGAGACCCAGTACTTC. Translating gives CASREPRDLQETQYF.